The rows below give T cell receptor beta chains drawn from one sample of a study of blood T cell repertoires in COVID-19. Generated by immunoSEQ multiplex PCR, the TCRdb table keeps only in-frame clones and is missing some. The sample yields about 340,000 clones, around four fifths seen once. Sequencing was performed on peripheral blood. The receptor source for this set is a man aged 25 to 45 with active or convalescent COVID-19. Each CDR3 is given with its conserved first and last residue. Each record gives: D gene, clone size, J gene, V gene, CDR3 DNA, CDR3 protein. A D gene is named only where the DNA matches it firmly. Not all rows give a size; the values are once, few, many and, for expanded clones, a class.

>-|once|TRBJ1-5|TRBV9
TGTGCCAGCAGCTCTCTTAGCAATCAGCCCCAGCATTTT
CASSSLSNQPQHF
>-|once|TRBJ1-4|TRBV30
TGTGCCTGGACCCGGGACTCCCTTAATGAAAAACTGTTTTTT
CAWTRDSLNEKLFF
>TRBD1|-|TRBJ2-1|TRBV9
TGTGCCAGCAGCTCCTCCGGGACAGGGGGCAATGAGCAGTTCTTC
CASSSSGTGGNEQFF
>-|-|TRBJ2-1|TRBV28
TGTGCCAGCAGTCTAGCGGACAGCTCCTACAATGAGCAGTTCTTC
CASSLADSSYNEQFF
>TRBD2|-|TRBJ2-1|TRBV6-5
TGTGCCAGCAGTTGGGGACTAGCGGGCCACAATGAGCAGTTCTTC
CASSWGLAGHNEQFF
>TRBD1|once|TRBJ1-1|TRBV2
TGTGCCAGCAGTGAACCCGGACAGGGAGGGGCTGAAGCTTTCTTT
CASSEPGQGGAEAFF
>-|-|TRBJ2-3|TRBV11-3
TGTGCCAGCAGCTTTAGTTTCACAGATACGCAGTATTTT
CASSFSFTDTQYF
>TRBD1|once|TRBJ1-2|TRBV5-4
TGTGCCAGCAGCCCGACAGGGGCAAATAGCTACACCTTC
CASSPTGANSYTF
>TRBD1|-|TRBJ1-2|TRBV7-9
TGTGCCAGCGAGGCAGGGGGTGATGGCTACACCTTC
CASEAGGDGYTF
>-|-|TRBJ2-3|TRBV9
TGTGCCAGCAGCGCGTGGGACTTGAGAGATACGCAGTATTTT
CASSAWDLRDTQYF
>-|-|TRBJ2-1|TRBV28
TGTGCCACCTGGGGCACTAACCGCAATGAGCAGTTCTTC
CATWGTNRNEQFF
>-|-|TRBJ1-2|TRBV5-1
TGCGCCAGCAGCTTGAGTACCCGAGAATATGGCTACACCTTC
CASSLSTREYGYTF
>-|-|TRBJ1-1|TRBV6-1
TGTGCCAGCAGTGCCGGACTCCGGGCCCTGAACACTGAAGCTTTCTTT
CASSAGLRALNTEAFF
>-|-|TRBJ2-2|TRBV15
TGTGCCACCAGACAGGGTCTGGCCGGGGAGCTGTTTTTT
CATRQGLAGELFF
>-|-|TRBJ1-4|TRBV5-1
TGCGCCAGCAGCTTGGTTCCGGCTAATGAAAAACTGTTTTTT
CASSLVPANEKLFF
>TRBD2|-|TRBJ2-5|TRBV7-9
TGTGCCAGCAGCTTAGCGGCCAGCGGGGGGCTCCAAGAGACCCAGTACTTC
CASSLAASGGLQETQYF
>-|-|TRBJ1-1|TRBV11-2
TGTGCCAGCAGCTTAGGGGGGCGCTTGAACACTGAAGCTTTCTTT
CASSLGGRLNTEAFF
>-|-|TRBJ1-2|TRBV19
TGTGCCAGTAGTATAGTAGCAGGGCGGCGTGGCTACACCTTC
CASSIVAGRRGYTF
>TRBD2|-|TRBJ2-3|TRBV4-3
TGCGCCAGCAGCCCTAGGACTAGCGGGGGCACAGATACGCAGTATTTT
CASSPRTSGGTDTQYF
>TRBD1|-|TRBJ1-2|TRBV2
TGTGCCAGCAGTGGGGCTGACAGGGCAGGGACCTATGGCTACACCTTC
CASSGADRAGTYGYTF
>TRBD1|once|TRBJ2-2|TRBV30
TGTGCCTGGAAGGGACAGGGAGGTAGCGGGGAGCTGTTTTTT
CAWKGQGGSGELFF
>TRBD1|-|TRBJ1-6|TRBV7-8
TGTGCCAGCAGCCGGGACAGGGCCCTCACCCTCCACTTT
CASSRDRALTLHF
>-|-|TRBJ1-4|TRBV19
TGTGCCAGTAGTATCCGGGAGCACGAAAAACTGTTTTTT
CASSIREHEKLFF
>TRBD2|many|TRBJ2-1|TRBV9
TGTGCCAGCAGCGAGAAGCGGGAGGGCCTCTGGGATGAGCAGTTCTTC
CASSEKREGLWDEQFF
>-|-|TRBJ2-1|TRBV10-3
TGTGCCTCCACAGAGAGCTCCTACAATGAGCAGTTCTTC
CASTESSYNEQFF
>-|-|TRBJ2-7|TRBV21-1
TGTGCCAGCAGCAAAGACGGTGACAGGGGGTCCTACGAGCAGTACTTC
CASSKDGDRGSYEQYF
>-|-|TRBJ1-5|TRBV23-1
TGCGCCAGCAGTCAATCTAGAGAAGTTGTGAGCAATCAGCCCCAGCATTTT
CASSQSREVVSNQPQHF
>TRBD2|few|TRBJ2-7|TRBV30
TGTGCCTGGAGGGAACCGGGACTATACGAGCAGTACTTC
CAWREPGLYEQYF
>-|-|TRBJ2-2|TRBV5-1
TGCGCCAGCAGCTTGGGAGAAGGTCGGAGCCCCGTGCCCGGGGAGCTGTTTTTT
CASSLGEGRSPVPGELFF
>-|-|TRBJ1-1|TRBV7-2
TGTGCCAGCAGCTTAGGTCAGGGGAGGGGAGCTTTCTTT
CASSLGQGRGAFF